Below, 9 T cell receptor beta chains from the same sample are listed, as sequenced in a study of T cell responses to AZD1222 COVID-19 vaccine. TCRdb's table, derived via immunoSEQ multiplex PCR, lists solely in-frame clones and lacks some. Here the sample spans 150,000 or so clones, roughly 92% being singletons. Sequencing used peripheral blood, obtained on day 0 of AZD1222 vaccination. The receptors were gathered from an adult in good health.

The chain is built from TRBV7-3 and TRBJ2-6; 8 bases match TRBD1. The CDR3 covers 14 residues. Losses at the gene ends were 5 bases for V and 8 bases for J; bases not matched to a gene: 5. Germline V gene lookup returns CDR1 SGHTA and CDR2 FQGTGA. The CDR3 protein is CASSIGQGTNVLTF. Here the CDR3 DNA reads TGTGCCAGCAGCATCGGACAGGGAACCAACGTCCTGACTTTC.

This chain joins TRBV28 and TRBJ1-3; D gene uncertain. The CDR3 extends over 14 amino acids. Per the germline V gene, CDR1 is MDHEN and CDR2 is SYDVKM. Trimming cost V 5 bases and J 0 bases, with 8 bases left between them. The CDR3 sequence is CASSTVNSGNTIYF. Here the CDR3 DNA reads TGTGCCAGCAGTACAGTCAACTCTGGAAACACCATATATTTT. The entire variable domain, with the rest obtained from reference TRBV28 and TRBJ1-3, is as follows: DVKVTQSSRYLVKRTGEKVFLECVQDMDHENMFWYRQDPGLGLRLIYFSYDVKMKEKGDIPEGYSVSREKKERFSLILESASTNQTSMYLCASSTVNSGNTIYFGEGSWLTVV.

The V call is TRBV19, the J call TRBJ1-1; D unresolved. Trimming left V 4 bases short and J 1 base short, with 7 bases between. CDR1 is LNHDA and CDR2 is SQIVND in the germline V gene (reference sequence). The CDR3 spans 13 residues. This chain's CDR3 is CASSRTENTEAFF. CDR3 DNA sequence: TGTGCCAGTAGTAGAACAGAGAACACTGAAGCTTTCTTT.

V and J are TRBV7-3 and TRBJ1-4; no definite D call. V was trimmed by 8 bases and J by 6 bases, leaving 22 bases between them. CDR1 and CDR2 (germline): SGHTA, FQGTGA. The CDR3 has 16 amino acids. CDR3 in amino acids: CASSHRRRGPDEKLFF. In DNA, the CDR3 is TGTGCCAGCTCCCATCGAAGGCGGGGTCCGGATGAAAAACTGTTTTTT.

The rearrangement uses TRBV6-5 and TRBJ1-1, with a tentative D call TRBD1 (6 bases). The CDR3 loop spans 13 amino acids. Germline V gene sequence: CDR1 MNHEY, CDR2 SVGAGI. Trimming removed 7 bases at V and 11 bases at J, with 20 bases between. CDR3 sequence reads: CASIPGASGEAFF. CDR3 bases: TGTGCCAGCATTCCGGGGGCGAGCGGTGAGGCTTTCTTT.

This chain connects TRBV7-9 to TRBJ2-1, with D possibly TRBD2 on 6 matching bases. Germline values: CDR1 SEHNR, CDR2 FQNEAQ (reference sequence). Trimming shortened V by 3 bases and J by 10 bases, and 7 bases separated the two germline ends. The CDR3 has 11 amino acids. This CDR3 reads CASSFGGEQFF. For the CDR3, the DNA is TGTGCCAGCAGCTTCGGGGGAGAGCAGTTCTTC. The full variable domain, its missing parts supplied by reference TRBV7-9 and TRBJ2-1, is DTGVSQNPRHKITKRGQNVTFRCDPISEHNRLYWYRQTLGQGPEFLTYFQNEAQLEKSRLLSDRFSAERPKGSFSTLEIQRTEQGDSAMYLCASSFGGEQFFGPGTRLTVL.

V gene TRBV5-1 combines with J gene TRBJ1-1; possibly TRBD1 for D (6 bases). The V gene lost 4 bases and the J gene lost 4 bases, with 17 bases spanning the gap. Germline CDR1 is SGHRS and CDR2 is YFSETQ. The CDR3 has 15 amino acids. As DNA, the CDR3 is TGCGCCAGCAGCGCAATATACAGGGCTGGCACTGAAGCTTTCTTT. Amino acids: CASSAIYRAGTEAFF.

The rearrangement joins TRBV5-6 to TRBJ1-1; D is perhaps TRBD1 (6 bases). V was shortened by 4 bases and J by 1 base, with 14 bases between the two germline ends. CDR3 size: 15 residues. Germline V gives CDR1 SGHDT, CDR2 YYEEEE. Here the CDR3 reads CASSPVGGRNTEAFF. CDR3 DNA sequence: TGTGCCAGCAGCCCAGTCGGGGGGCGGAACACTGAAGCTTTCTTT.

The V and J genes are TRBV30 and TRBJ1-6; TRBD1 matches 7 bases. Losses at the gene ends were 2 bases for V and 7 bases for J; bases not matched to a gene: 8. The CDR3 spans 15 residues. The V gene's germline CDR1 is GTSNPN and CDR2 SVGIG (reference sequence). The CDR3 coding sequence is TGTGCCTGGAGTAGGGGGACAGTGTCCAATTCACCCCTCCACTTT. The encoded protein is CAWSRGTVSNSPLHF.